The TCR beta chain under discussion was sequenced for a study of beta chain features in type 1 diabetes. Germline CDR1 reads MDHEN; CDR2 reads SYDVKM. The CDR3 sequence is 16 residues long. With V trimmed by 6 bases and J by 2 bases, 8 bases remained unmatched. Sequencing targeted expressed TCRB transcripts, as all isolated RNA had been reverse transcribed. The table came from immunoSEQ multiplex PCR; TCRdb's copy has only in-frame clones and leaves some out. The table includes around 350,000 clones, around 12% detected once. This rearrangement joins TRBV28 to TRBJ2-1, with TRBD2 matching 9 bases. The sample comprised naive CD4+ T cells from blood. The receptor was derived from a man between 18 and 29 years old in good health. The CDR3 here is CASRSPSGNAYNEQFF. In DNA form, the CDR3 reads TGTGCCAGCAGAAGCCCTAGCGGGAACGCCTACAATGAGCAGTTCTTC.